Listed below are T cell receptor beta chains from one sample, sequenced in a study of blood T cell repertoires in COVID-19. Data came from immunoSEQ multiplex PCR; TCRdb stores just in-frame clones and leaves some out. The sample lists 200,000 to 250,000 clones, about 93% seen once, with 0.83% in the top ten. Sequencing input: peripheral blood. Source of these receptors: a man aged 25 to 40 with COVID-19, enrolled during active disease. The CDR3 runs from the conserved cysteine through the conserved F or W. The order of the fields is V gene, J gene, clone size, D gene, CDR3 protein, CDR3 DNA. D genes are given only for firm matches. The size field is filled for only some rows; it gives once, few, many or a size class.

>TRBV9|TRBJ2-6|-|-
CASSVALQGSGANVLTF
TGTGCCAGCAGCGTAGCTTTGCAGGGCTCTGGGGCCAACGTCCTGACTTTC
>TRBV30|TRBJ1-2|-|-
CAWSLDSNRRYGYTF
TGTGCCTGGAGTTTAGACTCAAACAGGCGTTATGGCTACACCTTC
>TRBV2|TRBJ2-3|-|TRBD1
CASNEGAYTQYF
TGTGCCAGCAACGAGGGGGCCTATACGCAGTATTTT
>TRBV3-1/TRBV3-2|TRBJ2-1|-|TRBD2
CASSQDWNSGEDEQFF
TGTGCCAGCAGCCAAGATTGGAATAGCGGGGAGGATGAGCAGTTCTTC
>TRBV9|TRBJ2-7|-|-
CASSVATGEYSYEQYF
TGTGCCAGCAGCGTAGCTACGGGAGAATACAGCTACGAGCAGTACTTC
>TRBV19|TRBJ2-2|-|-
CASSREVTGELFF
TGTGCCAGTAGCAGGGAGGTAACCGGGGAGCTGTTTTTT
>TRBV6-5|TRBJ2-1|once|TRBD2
CASSPGRGGYNEQFF
TGTGCCAGCAGCCCAGGGCGGGGGGGCTACAATGAGCAGTTCTTC
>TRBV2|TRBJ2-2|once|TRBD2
CASTSRGGRTGELFF
TGTGCCAGCACAAGCCGGGGGGGCCGCACCGGGGAGCTGTTTTTT
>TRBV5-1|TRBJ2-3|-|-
CASSAGTHTDTQYF
TGCGCCAGCAGCGCCGGGACTCACACAGATACGCAGTATTTT
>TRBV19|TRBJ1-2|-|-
CASRFWGQINYGYTF
TGTGCCAGTAGGTTTTGGGGACAAATTAACTATGGCTACACCTTC
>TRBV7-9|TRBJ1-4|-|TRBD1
CASSPPNTGGGQRSGKLFF
TGTGCCAGCAGCCCCCCCAATACAGGGGGCGGCCAGCGGAGTGGAAAACTGTTTTTT
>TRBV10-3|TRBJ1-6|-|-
CAISSPRGKHNSPLHF
TGTGCCATCTCATCACCTAGGGGCAAGCATAATTCACCCCTCCACTTT
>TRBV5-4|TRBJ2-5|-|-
CASSPFRQGRGGRETQYF
TGTGCCAGCAGCCCGTTCCGACAGGGACGCGGGGGGAGGGAGACCCAGTACTTC
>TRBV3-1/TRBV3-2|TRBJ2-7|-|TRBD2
CASSTGLAVFYEQYF
TGTGCCAGCAGCACAGGACTAGCGGTATTCTACGAGCAGTACTTC
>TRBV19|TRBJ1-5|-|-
CASSIELGTHLSNQPQHF
TGTGCCAGTAGTATAGAGTTAGGGACACACCTTAGCAATCAGCCCCAGCATTTT
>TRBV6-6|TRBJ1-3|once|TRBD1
CASSLRTGVTGNTIYF
TGTGCCAGCAGTCTACGGACAGGGGTCACTGGAAACACCATATATTTT
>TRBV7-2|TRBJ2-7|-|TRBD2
CASSVRLASSYEQYF
TGTGCCAGCAGCGTCAGACTAGCGAGCTCCTACGAGCAGTACTTC
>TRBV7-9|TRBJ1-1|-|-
CASSLWGGADLNTEAFF
TGTGCCAGCAGCTTATGGGGGGGCGCGGATCTGAACACTGAAGCTTTCTTT
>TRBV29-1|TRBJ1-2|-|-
CSVNPGLSYGYTF
TGCAGCGTTAACCCGGGTTTGAGCTATGGCTACACCTTC
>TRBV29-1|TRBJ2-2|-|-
CSVPQEHSNTGELFF
TGCAGCGTCCCACAGGAGCATTCGAACACCGGGGAGCTGTTTTTT
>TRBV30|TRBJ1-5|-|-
CAWMAGSNQPQHF
TGTGCCTGGATGGCGGGCTCCAATCAGCCCCAGCATTTT
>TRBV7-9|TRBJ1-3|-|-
CASSFKQGSGNTIYF
TGTGCCAGCAGCTTTAAACAGGGATCTGGAAACACCATATATTTT
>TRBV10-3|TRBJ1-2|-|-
CAISWTGSDGYTF
TGTGCCATCAGTTGGACTGGGAGTGACGGCTACACCTTC
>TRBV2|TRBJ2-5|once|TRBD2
CASSEVRGGPQETQYF
TGTGCCAGCAGTGAAGTCCGGGGGGGGCCCCAAGAGACCCAGTACTTC
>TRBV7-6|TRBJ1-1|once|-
CASSLVAGSRTEAFF
TGTGCCAGCAGCTTAGTCGCAGGGTCGCGCACTGAAGCTTTCTTT
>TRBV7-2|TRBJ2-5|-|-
CASSSGAGAGETQYF
TGTGCCAGCAGCTCAGGCGCGGGGGCGGGAGAGACCCAGTACTTC
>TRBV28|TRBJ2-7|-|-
CASSPRTVPYEQYF
TGTGCCAGCAGTCCTCGGACAGTCCCCTACGAGCAGTACTTC
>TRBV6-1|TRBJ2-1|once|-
CASSEPGHFSSNEQFF
TGTGCCAGCAGTGAACCGGGACACTTCTCCTCCAATGAGCAGTTCTTC
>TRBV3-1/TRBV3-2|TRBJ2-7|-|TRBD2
CASSQGRGGYYEQYF
TGTGCCAGCAGCCAAGGCCGGGGGGGTTACTACGAGCAGTACTTC
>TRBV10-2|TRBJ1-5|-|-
CASSESVGHQPQHF
TGCGCCAGCAGTGAGTCGGTTGGGCATCAGCCCCAGCATTTT
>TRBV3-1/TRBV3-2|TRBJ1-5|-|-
CASSPLGENQPQHF
TGTGCCAGCAGCCCGCTCGGGGAAAATCAGCCCCAGCATTTT
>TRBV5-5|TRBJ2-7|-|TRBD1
CASSWGTEFYEQYF
TGTGCCAGCAGCTGGGGGACAGAATTCTACGAGCAGTACTTC
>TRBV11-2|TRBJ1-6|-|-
CASSPNSGNSPLHF
TGTGCCAGCAGCCCCAACTCGGGGAATTCACCCCTCCACTTT
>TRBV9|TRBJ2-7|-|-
CASSVGGMEQYF
TGTGCCAGCAGCGTAGGCGGGATGGAGCAGTACTTC
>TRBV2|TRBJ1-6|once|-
CASSEIGGNSPLHF
TGTGCCAGCAGTGAAATCGGCGGGAATTCACCCCTCCACTTT
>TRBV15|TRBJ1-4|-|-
CATRGKGDEKLFF
TGTGCCACCAGGGGGAAGGGGGATGAAAAACTGTTTTTT
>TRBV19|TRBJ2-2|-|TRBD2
CASSIGGGVTGELFF
TGTGCCAGTAGTATTGGCGGGGGGGTCACCGGGGAGCTGTTTTTT
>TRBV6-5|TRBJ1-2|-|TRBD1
CASSTTGTRDYGYTF
TGTGCCAGCAGCACGACAGGGACCAGAGACTATGGCTACACCTTC
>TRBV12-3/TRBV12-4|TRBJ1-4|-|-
CASSPQVSEKLFF
TGTGCCAGCAGTCCCCAGGTATCTGAAAAACTGTTTTTT
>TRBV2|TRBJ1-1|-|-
CASKWGGVTEAFF
TGTGCCAGCAAATGGGGGGGAGTCACTGAAGCTTTCTTT